One and the same sample provided the 20 T cell receptor beta chains below, sequenced in a study of T-cell reconstitution after alpha-beta-depleted transplantation in children. Preparation of the TCRbeta library involved a method that used unique molecular identifiers. Via MiXCR, TCRdb re-called the PCR reads, giving one row per CDR3 protein. The table has a few hundred thousand distinct CDR3 sequences, around two fifths seen once. The source was PBMCs, collected before TCRalphabeta/CD19-depleted stem cell transplant. These receptors originate from a girl aged 2-10 years with aplastic anemia, due to receive a stem cell transplant.

Only a few counts were recorded for this clonotype. The chain joins TRBV6-2 or TRBV6-3 to TRBJ1-6; possible D gene TRBD1, 6 bases. CDR3 length: 17 amino acids. The V end was cut by 2 bases, the J end by 8 bases, with 19 bases between. From germline, CDR1 is MNHEY and CDR2 SVGEGT. The CDR3 loop is CASSYRDGGRIDSPLHF. The DNA of the CDR3 is TGTGCCAGCAGTTACCGTGACGGGGGCCGAATTGATTCACCCCTCCACTTT.

The V call is TRBV28, the J call TRBJ2-5; D gene unclear. This CDR3 comprises 11 residues. Trimming took off 5 bases at V and 5 bases at J, with 6 bases between the two ends. Germline V gene sequence: CDR1 MDHEN, CDR2 SYDVKM. CDR3 DNA sequence: TGTGCCAGCAGTAATCATGAGACCCAGTACTTC. It translates to CASSNHETQYF.

V gene TRBV5-1 combines with J gene TRBJ2-3; D gene unclear. The CDR3 sequence is 13 residues long. Per germline, CDR1 SGHRS and CDR2 YFSETQ. The germline V and J ends were trimmed by 2 bases and 4 bases, with 8 bases remaining between them. The CDR3 here is CASSFTDSDTQYF. Written as DNA, the CDR3 is TGCGCCAGCAGCTTTACTGACTCAGATACGCAGTATTTT.

This rearrangement joins TRBV15 to TRBJ2-7; TRBD1 matches at 8 bases. Germline V gene data show CDR1 as LNHNV and CDR2 as YYDKDF (reference sequence). With 1 base clipped from V and 5 bases from J, the junction kept 10 bases outside the gene matches. CDR3 length equals 16 residues. The CDR3, as DNA: TGTGCCACCAGCAGAGCCGACCGGACAGGGTGGCACGAGCAGTACTTC. Its translation is CATSRADRTGWHEQYF. The full variable domain, completed using reference TRBV15 and TRBJ2-7, is DAMVIQNPRYQVTQFGKPVTLSCSQTLNHNVMYWYQQKSSQAPKLLFHYYDKDFNNEADTPDNFQSRRPNTSFCFLDIRSPGLGDTAMYLCATSRADRTGWHEQYFGPGTRLTVT.

CDR3 residues: CSTSRSSAGSYTF. CDR3 coding DNA: TGCAGTACTTCGAGGTCCTCAGCAGGGAGCTACACCTTC. V and J are TRBV20-1 and TRBJ1-2; TRBD1 might be the D (5 bases). This CDR3 is built from 13 residues. Per the germline V gene, CDR1 is DFQATT and CDR2 is SNEGSKA (reference sequence). V lost 8 bases, J lost 9 bases, and 22 bases lay in between.

This chain joins TRBV5-3 and TRBJ2-5; no definite D call. TRBV5-3 is an open reading frame, and its role is uncertain. There are 13 residues in the CDR3. Trimming left V 8 bases short and J 3 bases short, with 14 bases between. CDR3 coding DNA: TGTGCCAGCAGCCCCGTGATCGAAGAGACCCAGTACTTC. Translation: CASSPVIEETQYF.

The rearrangement joins TRBV7-2 to TRBJ1-5; the D is unclear. This CDR3 is 16 amino acids long. Trimming took off 0 bases at V and 0 bases at J, with 9 bases between the two ends. Germline V gives CDR1 SGHTA, CDR2 FQGNSA. CDR3 bases: TGTGCCAGCAGCTTAGCGTTTGGAGGTAGCAATCAGCCCCAGCATTTT. Translating it yields CASSLAFGGSNQPQHF.

The gene calls are TRBV27 and TRBJ2-3; tentatively, D is TRBD1 (6 bases). The CDR3 totals 14 residues. Trimming shortened V by 4 bases and J by 2 bases, and 10 bases separated the two germline ends. From germline, CDR1 is MNHEY and CDR2 SMNVEV (reference sequence). DNA for the CDR3: TGTGCCAGCAGTTATACAGGGTACACAGATACGCAGTATTTT. Translation: CASSYTGYTDTQYF.

The table lists this clonotype with a few counts. The chain combines TRBV7-9 with TRBJ2-1; possible D gene TRBD1, 6 bases. The V gene's germline CDR1 is SEHNR and CDR2 FQNEAQ (reference sequence). V lost 2 bases to trimming and J lost 5 bases, with 10 bases between them. The CDR3 is made up of 14 amino acids. CDR3 nucleotides: TGTGCCAGCAGCTTATTGGACAGCGACAATGAGCAGTTCTTC. Translating gives CASSLLDSDNEQFF. Drawing the rest from reference TRBV7-9 and TRBJ2-1, the complete variable domain is DTGVSQNPRHKITKRGQNVTFRCDPISEHNRLYWYRQTLGQGPEFLTYFQNEAQLEKSRLLSDRFSAERPKGSFSTLEIQRTEQGDSAMYLCASSLLDSDNEQFFGPGTRLTVL.

The gene calls are TRBV4-1 and TRBJ1-4; tentatively, D is TRBD1 (5 bases). Trimming shortened V by 3 bases and J by 8 bases, and 19 bases separated the two germline ends. CDR3 length equals 16 residues. The germline CDR1 and CDR2 sequences are MGHRA and YSYEKL. Here the CDR3 reads CASSHALEGHKEKLFF. The CDR3 DNA reads TGCGCCAGCAGCCATGCCCTCGAGGGGCATAAGGAAAAACTGTTTTTT.

This chain joins TRBV2 and TRBJ2-5, with 11 bases aligning to TRBD1. The germline gives CDR1 SNHLY, CDR2 FYNNEI. This CDR3 comprises 14 residues. The V segment lost 6 bases and the J segment 4 bases; nucleotides outside the gene matches: 4. The CDR3 DNA reads TGTGCCAGCAGGGACAGGGGGCTGGGAGAGACCCAGTACTTC. Its protein is CASRDRGLGETQYF.

The genes are TRBV20-1 and TRBJ1-1; the D gene is possibly TRBD1 (6 bases). Per the germline V gene, CDR1 is DFQATT and CDR2 is SNEGSKA (reference sequence). V was trimmed by 5 bases and J by 8 bases, leaving 15 bases between them. CDR3 length: 12 residues. The CDR3 DNA reads TGCAGTGCTCCAAGGACAGAAAGGGAAGCTTTCTTT. Translated, it gives CSAPRTEREAFF.

The chain couples TRBV10-3 to TRBJ2-1; TRBD1 might be the D (6 bases). Germline lookup yields CDR1 ENHRY and CDR2 SYGVKD. The CDR3 runs 16 residues. V lost 0 bases and J 8 bases, leaving 17 bases between the germline ends. The CDR3, as DNA: TGTGCCATCAGTGAGTCGGGGGCGAACCCTGGGGATGAGCAGTTCTTC. Its translation: CAISESGANPGDEQFF.

This chain links TRBV29-1 with TRBJ2-7; 10 positions agree with TRBD2. Per germline, CDR1 SQVTM and CDR2 ANQGSEA. V shed 4 bases and J 3 bases; nucleotides not matched to a gene: 12. The CDR3 has 16 residues. The CDR3 DNA sequence: TGCAGCGTTGCGTCCTGGACTAGCGGCATTAACTACGAGCAGTACTTC. Protein sequence: CSVASWTSGINYEQYF.

The chain couples TRBV18 to TRBJ1-5; D may be TRBD1 (5 bases). The V and J ends lost 6 bases and 9 bases respectively, with 21 bases between them. Germline V gene sequence: CDR1 KGHSH, CDR2 LQKENI. This CDR3 is built from 15 residues. CDR3 in DNA: TGTGCCAGCTCCGGGGCGTTAAGGGGAGGATCGCCCCAGCATTTT. It codes for CASSGALRGGSPQHF.

At least ten counts were recorded for this clonotype. The V call is TRBV14, the J call TRBJ2-1, with 7 bases identical to TRBD2. The CDR3 has 16 amino acids. CDR1 SGHDN and CDR2 FVKESK come from the germline V gene. Unmatched junction bases numbered 4, after V lost 2 bases and J lost 0 bases. CDR3 in amino acids: CASSQQAGISYNEQFF. CDR3 coding DNA: TGTGCCAGCAGCCAACAAGCGGGGATCTCCTACAATGAGCAGTTCTTC.

In its sample, this clonotype was seen a few times. This chain joins TRBV7-2 and TRBJ2-3, with 7 bases identical to TRBD2. V was clipped by 8 bases and J by 3 bases; unmatched bases: 8. The CDR3 totals 14 residues. The germline V gene encodes CDR1 SGHTA and CDR2 FQGNSA. The CDR3 region is CASYYTGGTDTQYF. In DNA, the CDR3 is TGTGCCAGCTACTATACCGGGGGGACAGATACGCAGTATTTT.

This chain links TRBV7-2 with TRBJ1-1; D is uncertain. The CDR3 totals 15 residues. The germline gives CDR1 SGHTA, CDR2 FQGNSA. Trimming stripped 5 bases from V and 0 bases from J, with 13 bases between. In nucleotides, the CDR3 is TGTGCCAGCAGCCAAAGGACCTCTTTGAACACTGAAGCTTTCTTT. Encoded protein: CASSQRTSLNTEAFF.

This chain links TRBV20-1 with TRBJ1-2; D may be TRBD1 (5 bases). The CDR3 is made up of 11 amino acids. Germline V lookup: CDR1 DFQATT, CDR2 SNEGSKA (reference sequence). The CDR3 sequence: CNPFRGDGYTF. The CDR3 DNA reads TGCAACCCATTCCGGGGGGATGGCTACACCTTC.

This sequence joins TRBV7-2 and TRBJ2-7; no reliable D call. Trimming shortened V by 5 bases and J by 5 bases, and 13 bases separated the two germline ends. The CDR3 spans 13 residues. Germline V gene lookup returns CDR1 SGHTA and CDR2 FQGNSA. The CDR3 DNA reads as TGTGCCAGCAGCCTTAGAGGAAACGACGAGCAGTACTTC. Its protein product is CASSLRGNDEQYF.